This TCR beta chain derives from a study of blood T cell repertoires in COVID-19. Original data processing: For nucleated cells, counts were estimated from reference gene primer amplification. The protocol was immunoSEQ multiplex PCR, while the TCRdb copy is restricted to in-frame clones and leaves out a portion. The V and J calls and clone size are taken from that table; D and trimming were inferred from the DNA. The sample lists 50,000 to 65,000 clones, around 85% seen once, with approximately 4.5% in the top ten. Sequencing used peripheral blood. The TCR was taken from a middle-aged man with active COVID-19.

This CDR3 is CATSREGGHRGGEQYF. Here the CDR3 DNA reads TGTGCCACCAGCAGAGAGGGGGGCCACAGGGGGGGCGAGCAGTACTTC. This chain links TRBV15 with TRBJ2-7, with D maybe TRBD1 (8 bases). The CDR3 runs to 16 residues. V was clipped by 0 bases and J by 6 bases, with 18 bases between them. CDR1 is LNHNV, CDR2 YYDKDF, per germline (reference sequence).